One sample yielded the 3 T cell receptor beta chains listed below, sequenced in a study of cytomegalovirus exposure and HLA in healthy donors. PCR used 60 Vbeta primers and 13 Jbeta primers. TCRdb's table, derived via immunoSEQ multiplex PCR, lists solely in-frame clones and lacks some. Of over 130,000 clones in the sample, around 80% were seen once. The sample consisted of PBMCs. These TCRs come from a man aged 25 to 40 in good health and CMV-seropositive.

This sequence joins TRBV11-3 and TRBJ2-1; TRBD2 agrees at 8 bases. Unmatched junction bases numbered 16, after V lost 1 base and J lost 14 bases. This CDR3 is built from 16 residues. Germline V gene sequence: CDR1 SGHNT, CDR2 YENEEA. CDR3 coding DNA: TGTGCCAGCAGCTTAGTTTCTTTAGCGGGAATCTGTGGTAAGTTCTTC. This encodes CASSLVSLAGICGKFF.

The V call is TRBV27, the J call TRBJ2-2; no clear D gene. Germline V gene sequence: CDR1 MNHEY, CDR2 SMNVEV (reference sequence). V lost 5 bases to trimming and J lost 6 bases, with 10 bases between them. This CDR3 has 13 amino acids. CDR3 bases: TGTGCCAGCAGTATACGGGTGCCCGGGGAGCTGTTTTTT. It specifies CASSIRVPGELFF.

This clone was picked up one time. J is TRBJ1-2 and V is TRBV28; D call uncertain. The CDR3 contains 14 residues. The germline V gene encodes CDR1 MDHEN and CDR2 SYDVKM. Trimming cost V 3 bases and J 12 bases, with 20 bases left between them. In DNA, the CDR3 is TGTGCCAGCAGTTTTAAGAAAGTGGTTCCCCCAGACACCTTC. Amino acids: CASSFKKVVPPDTF.